These 3 T cell receptor beta chains share one sample of origin, sequenced in a study of follicular helper T cells after annual influenza vaccination. Specified time point: 2015-2016 season, 7 days after influenza vaccination. TCRdb keeps only in-frame clones here, not all; method: immunoSEQ multiplex PCR. The sample has 2,000 or so clones; 84% are singletons. The material was CXCR5+ CD38- circulating T follicular helper cells from blood, obtained 7 days after influenza vaccination. Subset here: circulating Tfh, non-naive CD4+CXCR5+PD-1+ (ICOS+CD38+ or ICOS-CD38-). The receptors here all came from an adult who received the influenza vaccine.

The V call is TRBV19, the J call TRBJ2-4; TRBD1 matches at 11 bases. V shed 6 bases, J shed 3 bases, and the junction held 10 bases outside the gene matches. This CDR3 has 17 residues. Germline lookup yields CDR1 LNHDA and CDR2 SQIVND (reference sequence). Here the CDR3 reads CASRQDRGRVDKNIQYF. CDR3 DNA: TGTGCCAGTAGACAGGACAGGGGGCGAGTTGACAAAAACATTCAGTACTTC.

The chain has TRBV4-3 and TRBJ2-5; D uncertain. The CDR3 sequence is 12 residues long. Trimming cost V 0 bases and J 5 bases, with 4 bases left between them. Germline values: CDR1 LGHNA, CDR2 YSLEER. This CDR3 is CASSQDRETQYF. CDR3 in DNA: TGCGCCAGCAGCCAAGATCGTGAGACCCAGTACTTC.

The rearrangement joins TRBV4-3 to TRBJ2-7, with 9 nucleotides matching TRBD1. The ends lost 3 bases at V and 4 bases at J; junction bases unmatched: 7. The CDR3 covers 15 residues. Germline-derived CDR1 and CDR2 are LGHNA and YSLEER. The CDR3 loop reads CASSQAQGTGYEQYF. Written as DNA, the CDR3 is TGCGCCAGCAGCCAGGCTCAGGGGACAGGGTACGAGCAGTACTTC.